This T cell receptor (beta chain) was sequenced in a study of CD8+ T cells in alopecia areata. Study context: Administration of oral tofacitinib to treated patients was at 5 to 10 mg twice daily.

Treatment described: oral pan-JAK inhibitor, 5-10 mg twice daily. Study outcomes and limitations: An increase in clonality over normal scalp was evident in lesional scalp, especially alopecia totalis/universalis.

Points on this clone: Its antigen is not identified.

Following extraction, RNA underwent reverse transcription to cDNA, which served as the sequencing template. Assay: immunoSEQ multiplex PCR; the TCRdb copy retains only in-frame clones and omits some. This sample has about 140,000 clones; about 85% occur once, and the top ten carry roughly an eighth. Germline V gives CDR1 SQVTM, CDR2 ANQGSEA. V dropped 1 base and J dropped 3 bases, with 9 bases sitting between them. The CDR3 is made up of 14 amino acids. The gene calls are TRBV29-1 and TRBJ2-2; the D is unclear. The sequence came from a human donor with alopecia areata. Specimen: CD8+ T cells sorted from blood, collected at week 4, from a patient treated with tofacitinib. The CDR3 reads CSVEGSGDTGELFF. In DNA, the CDR3 is TGCAGCGTTGAAGGGTCAGGAGACACCGGGGAGCTGTTTTTT.